This T cell receptor (beta chain) was captured in a study of cytomegalovirus exposure and HLA in healthy donors. Study observations and caveats: The records held CMV serostatus as the only immune exposure information.

This clone was seen more than once but under ten times. Its antigen remains unknown. The CDR3 spans 15 residues. The V gene's germline CDR1 is LNHDA and CDR2 SQIVND (reference sequence). Losses at the gene ends were 0 bases for V and 6 bases for J; bases not matched to a gene: 5. PCR amplification relied on 60 Vbeta primers (plus 13 Jbeta primers). The assay was immunoSEQ multiplex PCR, and TCRdb's table has in-frame clones only and misses some. The sample contains 150,000 to 200,000 clones, roughly four fifths of which appear only once. The clonotype comes from a woman aged 45-59 years in good health and CMV-seronegative. The material sequenced was PBMCs. V is TRBV19 and J is TRBJ1-5, with TRBD1 matching over 7 bases. This CDR3 reads CASSIDVTGPQPQHF. For the CDR3, the DNA is TGTGCCAGTAGTATAGATGTGACAGGGCCTCAGCCCCAGCATTTT.